A selection of T cell receptor beta chains follows, all from one sample in a study of early T cells in non-severe SARS-CoV-2 infection. TCRdb reprocessed the 5' RACE reads with MiXCR, giving one entry per CDR3 protein. The sample has 75,000 to 100,000 distinct CDR3 sequences; roughly 15% are singletons. The source material was whole blood. These receptors originate from an adult who was a healthcare worker with PCR-confirmed SARS-CoV-2 infection or an uninfected control (not recorded which). Each CDR3 is given with its conserved first and last residue. A D gene is named only where the DNA matches it firmly. Clone size is shown for a subset of rows, as once, few, many or a class of expanded clone.

TRBJ2-3 | TRBV20-1 | TRBD1 | many | TGCAGTGCTAGGACAGGGGGGTTCACAGATACGCAGTATTTT | CSARTGGFTDTQYF
TRBJ1-1 | TRBV3-1 | . | many | TGTGCCAGCAGCCGGGGGGACACTGAAGCTTTCTTT | CASSRGDTEAFF
TRBJ2-1 | TRBV11-2 | . | few | TGTGCCAGCAGCGGTAGTGCGTACAATGAGCAGTTCTTC | CASSGSAYNEQFF
TRBJ2-3 | TRBV2 | TRBD2 | few | TGTGCCAGCATAGGCGGGGGTAGCGAGGATTACACAGATACGCAGTATTTT | CASIGGGSEDYTDTQYF
TRBJ2-3 | TRBV29-1 | TRBD2 | . | TGCAGCTCGGAAGGGTTTAGCGGGGGCACAGATACGCAGTATTTT | CSSEGFSGGTDTQYF
TRBJ2-5 | TRBV20-1 | TRBD2 | . | TGCAGTGCTAGGAGGGCGGGGGGCCAAGAGACCCAGTACTTC | CSARRAGGQETQYF
TRBJ1-6 | TRBV7-2 | . | . | TGTGCCAGCAGCCCCTATAATTCACCCCTCCACTTT | CASSPYNSPLHF
TRBJ1-2 | TRBV6-1 | . | . | TGTGCCAGCAGTGAAGCTTCTGGGGGTTTAAGTGGCTACACCTTC | CASSEASGGLSGYTF
TRBJ2-5 | TRBV29-1 | . | . | TGCAGCGTTGTGAGGGTAGCGGCGCTCCAAGAGACCCAGTACTTC | CSVVRVAALQETQYF
TRBJ1-2 | TRBV19 | . | few | TGTGCCAGTAGTAGAACTGAAACTAACTATGGCTACACCTTC | CASSRTETNYGYTF
TRBJ2-3 | TRBV10-3 | TRBD2 | many | TGTGCCATCAGTGAAGGTCTAACTAGCGGGGGGAACACAGATACGCAGTATTTT | CAISEGLTSGGNTDTQYF
TRBJ2-3 | TRBV5-1 | . | many | TGCGCCAGCAGCTTGGAGGCCTATACAGATACGCAGTATTTT | CASSLEAYTDTQYF
TRBJ2-5 | TRBV11-3 | TRBD2 | few | TGTGCTGCGCGGGCGGGGGGCGCGGAGACCCAGTACTTC | CAARAGGAETQYF
TRBJ1-6 | TRBV7-8 | . | . | TGTGCCAGCAGCCCCTCTCATGCATCAAATTCACCCCTCCACTTT | CASSPSHASNSPLHF
TRBJ2-5 | TRBV5-1 | TRBD1 | . | TGCGCCAGCAGGATACAGGGGGCTCAAGAGACCCAGTACTTC | CASRIQGAQETQYF
TRBJ2-5 | TRBV19 | . | . | TGTGCCAGTAATTCGGCGCCAGGGGCGACCCAGTACTTC | CASNSAPGATQYF
TRBJ1-3 | TRBV11-2 | . | few | TGTGCCAGCAGCTCCAACCCCAGGGGATCTGGAAACACCATATATTTT | CASSSNPRGSGNTIYF
TRBJ2-3 | TRBV9 | . | few | TGTGCCAGCTCGGGGACTTCAACCACAGATACGCAGTATTTT | CASSGTSTTDTQYF
TRBJ1-2 | TRBV28 | TRBD1 | . | TGTGCCAGCAGGACCAACAGGGGGAGGAAGGCTAACTATGGCTACACCTTC | CASRTNRGRKANYGYTF
TRBJ1-2 | TRBV19 | . | once | TGTGCCAGTAGACCTCAGGAAAAGGATGGCTACACCTTC | CASRPQEKDGYTF
TRBJ1-2 | TRBV14 | . | few | TGTGCCAGCAGCCAAGTCACCGGTAACTATGGCTACACCTTC | CASSQVTGNYGYTF
TRBJ1-6 | TRBV28 | . | . | TGTGCCAGCAGTGTGGGGTTATATAATTCACCCCTCCACTTT | CASSVGLYNSPLHF
TRBJ2-1 | TRBV7-2 | TRBD1 | . | TGTGCCAGCAGCTCCCTCCGGGACAGGGGATCGGGGGAGCAGTTCTTC | CASSSLRDRGSGEQFF
TRBJ2-1 | TRBV3-1 | TRBD2 | . | TGTGCCAGCAGCCAAGTATTATCGGGACTAGCGGGATACAATGAGCAGTTCTTC | CASSQVLSGLAGYNEQFF
TRBJ1-2 | TRBV19 | TRBD1 | . | TGTGCCAGCAACCCGACAGGGGGCAACTATGGCTACACCTTC | CASNPTGGNYGYTF
TRBJ2-5 | TRBV19 | TRBD2 | . | TGTGCCAGTAGTATACTAGCGGGGGGCCAAGAGACCCAGTACTTC | CASSILAGGQETQYF
TRBJ2-6 | TRBV10-3 | . | many | TGTGCCATCAGTGAGTTCATCTCTGGGGCCAACGTCCTGACTTTC | CAISEFISGANVLTF
TRBJ1-4 | TRBV9 | . | . | TGTGCCAGCAGCGAGAGGGCTTGGAATGAAAAACTGTTTTTT | CASSERAWNEKLFF
TRBJ2-1 | TRBV10-2 | TRBD2 | few | TGCGCCAGCAGCTCGCTAGCGGGGGGGCGGGATTCCTACAATGAGCAGTTCTTC | CASSSLAGGRDSYNEQFF
TRBJ2-1 | TRBV7-3 | TRBD2 | many | TGTGCCAGCAGCTGGGCTAGCGGGGAGTACAATGAGCAGTTCTTC | CASSWASGEYNEQFF
TRBJ1-2 | TRBV29-1 | . | . | TGCAGCGTTGAAGATCCGCACAGGGATGGCTACACCTTC | CSVEDPHRDGYTF
TRBJ2-1 | TRBV6-5 | . | few | TGTGCCAGCAGTTACGACAGTTACAATGAGCAGTTCTTC | CASSYDSYNEQFF
TRBJ2-5 | TRBV29-1 | TRBD1 | many | TGCAGCGTTGAAATCGGGACAGTAGAGACCCAGTACTTC | CSVEIGTVETQYF
TRBJ1-1 | TRBV4-1 | . | . | TGCGCCAGCAGCCAAGATGTCAGCAGGGACCCCACTGAAGCTTTCTTT | CASSQDVSRDPTEAFF
TRBJ1-5 | TRBV12-3/TRBV12-4 | . | few | TGTGCCAGCAGAAAAGCCGGGACAAGTAGCAATCAGCCCCAGCATTTT | CASRKAGTSSNQPQHF
TRBJ2-3 | TRBV7-3 | . | few | TGTGCCAGCAGCTTAATGGACAGATTCTCAGATACGCAGTATTTT | CASSLMDRFSDTQYF
TRBJ2-2 | TRBV2 | . | many | TGTGCCAGCACGAGAGACACCACCGGGGAGCTGTTTTTT | CASTRDTTGELFF
TRBJ1-2 | TRBV3-1 | . | few | TGTGCCAGCAGCCAAGGACAGGACTATGGCTACACCTTC | CASSQGQDYGYTF
TRBJ1-2 | TRBV19 | . | few | TGTGCCAGTAGTATCTTACAGAAAAACTATGGCTACACCTTC | CASSILQKNYGYTF
TRBJ1-6 | TRBV14 | . | . | TGTGCCAGCAGCCAAGTCAGGGTTAATTCACCCCTCCACTTT | CASSQVRVNSPLHF
TRBJ2-1 | TRBV11-2 | . | many | TGTGCCAGCAACGCACCTAGGGGTCAAACTACGAATGAGCAGTTCTTC | CASNAPRGQTTNEQFF
TRBJ2-5 | TRBV3-1 | . | few | TGTGCCAGCAGCCAAGCTCCCTTTGGGCAGAATCAAGAGACCCAGTACTTC | CASSQAPFGQNQETQYF
TRBJ2-3 | TRBV6-1 | . | few | TGTGCCAGCAGTGAGGGACTAATACAGGGTCGGCCAGATACGCAGTATTTT | CASSEGLIQGRPDTQYF
TRBJ1-5 | TRBV11-2 | TRBD1 | . | TGTGCCAGCAGCTTAGTAGTCGGAAGTTGGACAGGGGCCGATCAGCCCCAGCATTTT | CASSLVVGSWTGADQPQHF
TRBJ1-5 | TRBV28 | . | . | TGTGCCAGCAGCGGTCAGGGGCCACTTGGCAATCAGCCCCAGCATTTT | CASSGQGPLGNQPQHF
TRBJ2-6 | TRBV9 | . | . | TGTGCCAGCAGCGTAATGAGTATCTCTGGGGCCAACGTCCTGACTTTC | CASSVMSISGANVLTF
TRBJ1-3 | TRBV27 | . | many | TGTGCCAGCAGGACAACAGGGAATACTGGAAACACCATATATTTT | CASRTTGNTGNTIYF
TRBJ1-1 | TRBV18 | . | . | TGTGCCAGCTCACCCTTGCGGTCTGACACTGAAGCTTTCTTT | CASSPLRSDTEAFF
TRBJ1-1 | TRBV3-1 | TRBD1 | few | TGTGCCAGCAGCCAAGGACAGGGGGCGGGTACTGAAGCTTTCTTT | CASSQGQGAGTEAFF
TRBJ1-6 | TRBV20-1 | . | many | TGCAGTGCTAGGTTGCCACAGGGCAATTCACCCCTCCACTTT | CSARLPQGNSPLHF
TRBJ2-5 | TRBV29-1 | . | . | TGCAGCGTTGGGGCTGCCTTGCGTGTCGAGACCCAGTACTTC | CSVGAALRVETQYF
TRBJ2-6 | TRBV2 | TRBD1 | . | TGTGCCAGCAGGAGACCCGGGACAGCTTTATCTGGGGCCAACGTCCTGACTTTC | CASRRPGTALSGANVLTF
TRBJ1-1 | TRBV5-1 | TRBD1 | many | TGCGCCAGCAGCTCGGGACAGTACCAGAACACTGAAGCTTTCTTT | CASSSGQYQNTEAFF
TRBJ2-1 | TRBV11-1 | . | many | TGTGCCAGCAGCTTGCGGAGGGCGGATGAGCAGTTCTTC | CASSLRRADEQFF
TRBJ1-1 | TRBV5-1 | . | . | TGCGCCAGCAGCTTGGCCGGTCAGGGCAATATTGAAGCTTTCTTT | CASSLAGQGNIEAFF
TRBJ1-2 | TRBV19 | . | few | TGTGCCAGTAGTTCACCAGGGTACGGCTACACCTTC | CASSSPGYGYTF
TRBJ2-1 | TRBV5-6 | . | few | TGTGCCAGCAGCTTCTTGAGCAGGGTGGATGAGCAGTTCTTC | CASSFLSRVDEQFF
TRBJ2-1 | TRBV29-1 | . | few | TGCAGCGTTGGGAGCTCCCCTGAGCAGTTCTTC | CSVGSSPEQFF
TRBJ1-3 | TRBV10-2 | . | . | TGCGCCAGCACGAGGACGGGATCTGGAAACACCATATATTTT | CASTRTGSGNTIYF